This T cell receptor (beta chain) is from a study of T cells after yellow fever vaccination. On the study more broadly: Low-cell-number fractions were prepared with SMART-Seq v4 Ultra Low Input. Broader study findings: Most primary-vaccination clones reappeared after the booster (around 95% CD4, about 88% CD8). The study found a weaker secondary response that peaked faster, day 5 versus 15.

V gave up 0 bases and J gave up 1 base, with 12 bases separating them. This CDR3 spans 16 amino acids. CDR1 and CDR2 (germline): MDHEN, SYDVKM. Notes on this clonotype: What it recognizes is unknown.

Template-switching 5'RACE yielded the TCR cDNA; a universal primer site and UMIs were added in the process. TCRdb analysed the 5' RACE reads with MiXCR anew, one entry per CDR3 protein. The sample consists of hundreds of thousands of distinct CDR3 sequences, about 9.5% of them appearing once. The chain couples TRBV28 to TRBJ1-1; D may be TRBD1 (6 bases). The sequence came from a man younger than 30 who received the YFV17D yellow fever vaccine. This specimen consisted of PBMCs, obtained on the day of the first yellow fever vaccination. CDR3 amino acids: CASSLWGLGANTEAFF. The CDR3 nucleotides are TGTGCCAGCAGTTTATGGGGGCTGGGGGCGAACACTGAAGCTTTCTTT.